Following are 4 T cell receptor beta chains from one sample sequenced in a study of shared clonotypes between healthy human individuals. The naive CD8 population came from CD45RO-negative cells selected for CCR7, without terminally differentiated effector memory CD45RA+ cells. Here immunoSEQ multiplex PCR was the method, and the copy in TCRdb shows in-frame clones only, minus some. This table has 550,000 to 600,000 clones, roughly 98% appearing once. The specimen was naive CD8+ T cells sorted from blood. These receptors all come from a young man in good health.

Worth noting for this clone: Other DNA variants within this sample encode the same CDR3. This rearrangement joins TRBV27 to TRBJ2-3; D gene ambiguous. CDR3 length equals 11 residues. Germline V gene sequence: CDR1 MNHEY, CDR2 SMNVEV (reference sequence). Trimming stripped 2 bases from V and 4 bases from J, with 1 base between. The CDR3 sequence is CASSLADTQYF. DNA of the CDR3: TGTGCCAGCAGTTTAGCAGATACGCAGTATTTT.

The CDR3, as DNA: TGTGCCAGCAGCTTTCCCGGAGTTCGCTATGGCTACACCTTC. Residues: CASSFPGVRYGYTF. The chain uses TRBV11-2 and TRBJ1-2; D is unresolved. The length of the CDR3 is 14 residues. V lost 3 bases, J lost 4 bases, and 12 bases lay in between. From germline, CDR1 is SGHAT and CDR2 FQNNGV.

The chain recombines TRBV11-2 with TRBJ2-3; 10 positions agree with TRBD2. V gave up 1 base and J gave up 4 bases; unmatched junction bases: 2. Germline V gene sequence: CDR1 SGHAT, CDR2 FQNNGV. CDR3 length: 15 amino acids. The DNA of the CDR3 is TGTGCCAGCAGCTTAGCGACTAGCGGGCCAGATACGCAGTATTTT. This encodes CASSLATSGPDTQYF.

The chain joins TRBV28 to TRBJ2-7; weak D call: TRBD1 (6 bases). Trimming took off 11 bases at V and 2 bases at J, with 13 bases between the two ends. CDR1 and CDR2 (germline): MDHEN, SYDVKM. CDR3 length equals 12 residues. CDR3 amino acids: CACDRSPYEQYF. Written as DNA, the CDR3 is TGTGCCTGCGACAGGTCTCCCTACGAGCAGTACTTC.